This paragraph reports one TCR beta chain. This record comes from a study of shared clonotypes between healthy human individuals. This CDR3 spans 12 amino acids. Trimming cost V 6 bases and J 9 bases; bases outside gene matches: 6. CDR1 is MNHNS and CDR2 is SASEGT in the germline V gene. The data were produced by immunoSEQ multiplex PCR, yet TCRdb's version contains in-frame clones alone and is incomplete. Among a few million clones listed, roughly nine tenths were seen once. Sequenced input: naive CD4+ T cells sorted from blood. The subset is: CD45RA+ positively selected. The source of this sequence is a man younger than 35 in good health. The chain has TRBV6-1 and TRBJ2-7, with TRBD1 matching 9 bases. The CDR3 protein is CASRIQGAGQYF. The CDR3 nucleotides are TGTGCCAGCAGGATACAGGGGGCTGGGCAGTACTTC.